The 19 T cell receptor beta chains below all came from one sample that was sequenced in a study of T-cell reconstitution after alpha-beta-depleted transplantation in children. Unique molecular identifiers were incorporated into the prepared TCRbeta library. TCRdb itself ran the PCR reads through MiXCR, one entry per CDR3 protein. This table holds approximately 640,000 distinct CDR3 sequences, roughly 17% found once. The sample consisted of PBMCs from the stem cell graft donor, taken from the stem cell graft. The receptors were sampled from a human donor who donated a stem cell graft to a child with acute myeloid leukemia.

This chain links TRBV11-2 with TRBJ2-3; 15 nucleotides agree with TRBD2. The length of the CDR3 is 22 residues. The V gene end was trimmed by 3 bases and the J gene end by 2 bases; junction bases not matched to a gene: 18. CDR1 and CDR2 from the germline V gene are SGHAT and FQNNGV. CDR3 protein: CASSFDLQGLAGGPTDTDTQYF. DNA for the CDR3: TGTGCCAGCAGCTTCGACCTCCAGGGACTAGCGGGGGGTCCTACCGACACAGATACGCAGTATTTT.

This clonotype was seen at least ten times. The V call is TRBV15, the J call TRBJ1-2; 9 bases fit TRBD1. Unmatched junction bases numbered 6, after V lost 6 bases and J lost 7 bases. The CDR3 length is 13 residues. The germline V gene encodes CDR1 LNHNV and CDR2 YYDKDF (reference sequence). The CDR3: CATSGTGIRGYTF. The CDR3 bases are TGTGCCACCAGTGGGACAGGGATACGTGGCTACACCTTC.

The chain links TRBV5-1 to TRBJ1-4; D ambiguous. The V and J ends lost 0 bases and 12 bases respectively, with 15 bases between them. Germline lookup yields CDR1 SGHRS and CDR2 YFSETQ. The CDR3 extends over 14 amino acids. CDR3 amino acids: CASSLGTANDELFF. CDR3 nucleotide sequence: TGCGCCAGCAGCTTGGGTACCGCTAATGATGAACTGTTTTTT.

This chain joins TRBV7-9 and TRBJ2-7, with a possible D match to TRBD1 (6 bases). Between the trimmed V and J ends, which lost 3 bases and 0 bases, there was a span of 12 bases. The CDR3 spans 15 residues. Germline-derived CDR1 and CDR2 are SEHNR and FQNEAQ (reference sequence). CDR3 loop: CASSFGQSYSYEQYF. The CDR3 DNA reads as TGTGCCAGCAGCTTTGGACAGTCCTACTCCTACGAGCAGTACTTC. Variable domain in full (rest from reference TRBV7-9 and TRBJ2-7): DTGVSQNPRHKITKRGQNVTFRCDPISEHNRLYWYRQTLGQGPEFLTYFQNEAQLEKSRLLSDRFSAERPKGSFSTLEIQRTEQGDSAMYLCASSFGQSYSYEQYFGPGTRLTVT.

This clonotype was seen only a few times. V usage is TRBV2 and J usage is TRBJ2-5, with D perhaps matching TRBD2 (5 bases). Germline V CDR1 and CDR2: SNHLY, FYNNEI. Deletions cut 5 bases from V and 4 bases from J, with 11 bases between. This CDR3 spans 13 amino acids. The CDR3 here is CASSFNGGETQYF. Here the CDR3 DNA reads TGTGCCAGCAGTTTTAATGGAGGAGAGACCCAGTACTTC.

This chain links TRBV28 with TRBJ2-5, with D possibly being TRBD2 (5 bases). This CDR3 contains 14 residues. Germline loops: CDR1 MDHEN, CDR2 SYDVKM. The V gene lost 7 bases and the J gene lost 5 bases, with 17 bases spanning the gap. The CDR3 reads CASKAGNGWETQYF. CDR3 nucleotides: TGTGCCAGCAAGGCCGGGAACGGCTGGGAGACCCAGTACTTC.

The chain links TRBV4-1 to TRBJ2-3; D gene uncertain. This CDR3 comprises 13 residues. V was pared by 3 bases and J by 3 bases, with 7 bases between. CDR1 and CDR2 (germline): MGHRA, YSYEKL. CDR3 sequence (DNA): TGCGCCAGCAGCCACCCCGGGACAGATACGCAGTATTTT. It specifies CASSHPGTDTQYF.

The rearrangement uses TRBV7-2 and TRBJ2-1; tentatively, D is TRBD2 (5 bases). The V end was cut by 5 bases, the J end by 6 bases, with 11 bases between. Per germline, CDR1 SGHTA and CDR2 FQGNSA. The CDR3 spans 13 residues. As DNA, the CDR3 is TGTGCCAGCAGCCTACTAGTGCCCAATGAGCAGTTCTTC. Translating it yields CASSLLVPNEQFF.

This clonotype was counted at least ten times. The chain employs TRBV20-1 and TRBJ2-3; possibly TRBD1 for D (6 bases). The length of the CDR3 is 13 residues. Germline CDR1 reads DFQATT; CDR2 reads SNEGSKA (reference sequence). V was clipped by 3 bases and J by 8 bases, with 15 bases between them. The CDR3 DNA is TGCAGTGCTAGGGCCCCTCTAGGGGGTACGCAGTATTTT. Translating gives CSARAPLGGTQYF.

There are a few counts of this clonotype. The chain couples TRBV27 to TRBJ2-2; D is perhaps TRBD1 or TRBD2 (6 bases each). Trimming removed 3 bases at V and 3 bases at J, with 14 bases between. Germline V CDR1 and CDR2: MNHEY, SMNVEV (reference sequence). The CDR3 has 16 amino acids. The CDR3 bases are TGTGCCAGCAGTTTGGAGGGGGGCCTCCACACCGGGGAGCTGTTTTTT. It codes for CASSLEGGLHTGELFF.

This clonotype was seen ten or more times. J is TRBJ2-1 and V is TRBV20-1, with TRBD2 matching over 8 bases. In germline, CDR1 is DFQATT, CDR2 SNEGSKA (reference sequence). V shed 5 bases and J 0 bases; nucleotides not matched to a gene: 9. CDR3 length: 16 residues. The CDR3 reads CSALRGGQISYNEQFF. DNA for the CDR3: TGCAGTGCTTTACGGGGGGGCCAAATCTCCTACAATGAGCAGTTCTTC.

A few counts support this clonotype. This chain links TRBV4-1 with TRBJ2-3; no reliable D call. Germline CDR1 MGHRA, CDR2 YSYEKL. CDR3 size: 15 residues. With 1 base removed from V and 0 bases from J, the gap between germline ends came to 8 bases. In DNA, the CDR3 is TGCGCCAGCAGCCAAGGGAAGGGTAGCACAGATACGCAGTATTTT. As protein: CASSQGKGSTDTQYF.

This clonotype has a count of ten or more. The chain combines TRBV6-5 with TRBJ2-1, with no clear D. CDR3 length: 13 amino acids. Trimming removed 4 bases from V and 10 bases from J, with 14 bases in between. Germline V gene sequence: CDR1 MNHEY, CDR2 SVGAGI. The CDR3 is CASSWRGDGEQFF. As DNA, the CDR3 is TGTGCCAGCAGTTGGCGCGGAGATGGCGAGCAGTTCTTC.

This clonotype was observed many times. V usage is TRBV24-1 and J usage is TRBJ2-5; the D call may be TRBD1 or TRBD2 (5 bases each). This CDR3 comprises 14 residues. V was shortened by 3 bases and J by 5 bases, with 12 bases between the two germline ends. From germline, CDR1 is KGHDR and CDR2 SFDVKD. This CDR3 reads CATSDAAWGETQYF. Written as DNA, the CDR3 is TGTGCCACCAGTGATGCGGCGTGGGGGGAGACCCAGTACTTC.

The V call is TRBV7-9, the J call TRBJ2-1; 10 nucleotides align to TRBD2. CDR3 length: 15 amino acids. V lost 5 bases, J lost 8 bases, and 9 bases stayed unmatched. CDR1 and CDR2 from the germline V gene are SEHNR and FQNEAQ (reference sequence). This chain's CDR3 is CASSRTSGRGDEQFF. The CDR3 DNA sequence: TGTGCCAGCAGCCGGACTAGCGGCCGAGGGGATGAGCAGTTCTTC.

This clonotype was recorded at least ten times. This sequence joins TRBV29-1 and TRBJ2-1; 12 nucleotides match TRBD2. The junction had 14 bases not matched to a gene; V was cut back by 5 bases and J by 0 bases. Per the germline V gene, CDR1 is SQVTM and CDR2 is ANQGSEA. CDR3 length equals 19 residues. The CDR3 DNA reads TGCAGCGTTCGTCCCTGGGGAACTAGCGGGGGGACCTCCTACAATGAGCAGTTCTTC. Protein sequence: CSVRPWGTSGGTSYNEQFF.

The chain uses TRBV24-1 and TRBJ2-3; D is perhaps TRBD1 (5 bases). The germline gives CDR1 KGHDR, CDR2 SFDVKD. V lost 6 bases, J lost 2 bases, and 8 bases lay in between. This CDR3 comprises 13 residues. The CDR3 nucleotides read TGTGCCACCAGTCCAGGACACACAGATACGCAGTATTTT. Its protein product is CATSPGHTDTQYF.

The chain uses TRBV12-3 or TRBV12-4 and TRBJ2-5; tentative D call: TRBD2 (6 bases). The CDR3 length is 14 residues. V shed 3 bases and J shed 3 bases, with 11 bases lying between them. The CDR3 nucleotides are TGTGCCAGCAGTTTTACTGCTAGCGAAGAGACCCAGTACTTC. Translation: CASSFTASEETQYF.

This clonotype was detected many times. V and J are TRBV5-1 and TRBJ2-1, with a possible D match to TRBD1 (6 bases). This CDR3 is 14 amino acids long. Per germline, CDR1 SGHRS and CDR2 YFSETQ. The V end lost 1 base, the J end lost 9 bases, and 14 bases lay between the germline ends. DNA of the CDR3: TGCGCCAGCAGCTTGAGGACAGCTCCCTGTGAGCAGTTCTTC. This sequence encodes CASSLRTAPCEQFF.